The rows below give T cell receptor beta chains drawn from one sample of a study of blood T cell repertoires in COVID-19. Some clones are missing from TCRdb's copy, which holds only in-frame ones; the method was immunoSEQ multiplex PCR. The data show some 170,000 clones, with approximately 80% seen just once and 13% to 15% held by the top ten. The sample consisted of PBMCs or T cells enriched from blood (not recorded which). These receptors all come from a man between 45 and 60 years old who had recovered from COVID-19. Both conserved end residues are part of each CDR3. Each record gives: J gene, CDR3 length, D gene, clone size, V gene, CDR3 DNA, CDR3 protein. D genes are given only for firm matches. Not all rows give a size; the values are once, few, many and, for expanded clones, a class.

TRBJ1-5,15,NA,NA,TRBV27,TGTGCCAGCAGTTCCGGTCATTATAGCAATCAGCCCCAGCATTTT,CASSSGHYSNQPQHF
TRBJ1-4,15,TRBD1,NA,TRBV9,TGTGCCAGCAGCGTAGCGGGGACAGGGGGAGAAAAACTGTTTTTT,CASSVAGTGGEKLFF
TRBJ2-4,13,NA,NA,TRBV9,TGTGCCAGCAGCGTAGCTGAGAAAAACATTCAGTACTTC,CASSVAEKNIQYF
TRBJ1-1,15,NA,NA,TRBV10-3,TGTGCCATCAGGCATGGGGGGGAAGGTGCTTTTTCAGCTTTCTTT,CAIRHGGEGAFSAFF
TRBJ2-7,15,NA,NA,TRBV19,TGTGCCAGTAGCTACGGGGTGACCGAATACTACGAGCAGTACTTC,CASSYGVTEYYEQYF
TRBJ2-3,20,TRBD2,NA,TRBV4-1,TGCGCCAGCAGCCGCTTGATACTAGCGGGGGGGAGGTCTGGCACAGATACGCAGTATTTT,CASSRLILAGGRSGTDTQYF
TRBJ2-7,16,TRBD1,NA,TRBV19,TGTGCCAGTAGTGCGCGACAGGGAGTAAAGTCCTACGAGCAGTACTTC,CASSARQGVKSYEQYF
TRBJ2-7,13,NA,NA,TRBV5-1,TGCGCCAGCAGCTTGGGGTCTGGCGGAGAGCAGTACTTC,CASSLGSGGEQYF
TRBJ2-2,15,TRBD1,NA,TRBV6-5,TGTGCCAGCACTCAGGACAGGGCGAACACCGGGGAGCTGTTTTTT,CASTQDRANTGELFF
TRBJ1-4,14,NA,NA,TRBV7-9,TGTGCCAGCAGTTCTGGCCTGGGAGATGAAAAACTGTTTTTT,CASSSGLGDEKLFF
TRBJ1-6,14,NA,NA,TRBV19,TGTGCCAGTAGTAGGGACACGCAGCCTTCACCCCTCCACTTT,CASSRDTQPSPLHF
TRBJ1-5,15,NA,once,TRBV15,TGTGCCACCAGCATAGGACAGACCAGCAATCAGCCCCAGCATTTT,CATSIGQTSNQPQHF
TRBJ1-1,15,NA,NA,TRBV4-2,TGTGCCAGCAGCCAGCTGGGGGGGCTGGGCACTGAAGCTTTCTTT,CASSQLGGLGTEAFF
TRBJ2-5,17,NA,NA,TRBV5-4,TGTGCCAGCAGCTTGGCCGGGCGGCGCCCGGGGAAAGAGACCCAGTACTTC,CASSLAGRRPGKETQYF
TRBJ1-1,16,TRBD1,NA,TRBV19,TGTGCCAGTAGGACTACAGGGGCCGACTTGAACACTGAAGCTTTCTTT,CASRTTGADLNTEAFF
TRBJ1-3,15,NA,NA,TRBV5-1,TGCGCCAGCAGCCCAATGGACTTCTCTGGAAACACCATATATTTT,CASSPMDFSGNTIYF
TRBJ1-4,15,NA,NA,TRBV9,TGTGCCAGCAGTGGCGGGGTAGGGGCGACTGAAAAACTGTTTTTT,CASSGGVGATEKLFF
TRBJ2-7,15,TRBD1,NA,TRBV2,TGTGCCAGCAGTGAAGGGACAGGGGGCGGGTTCGAGCAGTACTTC,CASSEGTGGGFEQYF
TRBJ1-2,13,NA,NA,TRBV30,TGTGCCTGGAGTGGACAGGCTAACTATGGCTACACCTTC,CAWSGQANYGYTF
TRBJ2-1,17,TRBD2,NA,TRBV27,TGTGCCAGCAGTTCACGGTGGACCGGGACTAGCGCCGATGAGCAGTTCTTC,CASSSRWTGTSADEQFF
TRBJ1-5,16,TRBD1,NA,TRBV2,TGTGCCAGCAGGCCCACAGGGGGCCAGAGCAATCAGCCCCAGCATTTT,CASRPTGGQSNQPQHF
TRBJ1-4,15,TRBD1,NA,TRBV14,TGTGCCAGCAGCCCGCGGACAGGAACTAATGAAAAACTGTTTTTT,CASSPRTGTNEKLFF
TRBJ2-7,13,NA,NA,TRBV18,TGTGCCAGCTCACCAAAATCGGGGGATGAGCAGTACTTC,CASSPKSGDEQYF
TRBJ1-1,17,NA,NA,TRBV18,TGTGCCAGCTCACCGTCGGCCAGGGGCCTGGGGTCCACTGAAGCTTTCTTT,CASSPSARGLGSTEAFF
TRBJ1-2,15,TRBD1,NA,TRBV27,TGTGCCAGCAGTCCCCAACCGGGACAGGTTTATGGCTACACCTTC,CASSPQPGQVYGYTF
TRBJ1-3,13,NA,NA,TRBV7-8,TGTGCCAGCGGCAATATCCCCCCCAACACCATATATTTT,CASGNIPPNTIYF
TRBJ2-1,12,NA,NA,TRBV5-1,TGCGCCAGCAGCCTACAGGGCAATGAGCAGTTCTTC,CASSLQGNEQFF
TRBJ2-5,15,TRBD2,NA,TRBV4-1,TGCGCCAGCAGCCAAGGTTCTAGCGGGGAACAGACCCAGTACTTC,CASSQGSSGEQTQYF
TRBJ1-4,16,NA,NA,TRBV18,TGTGCCAGCTCACCACCCGGGGGAAGGGCCGGGGAAAAACTGTTTTTT,CASSPPGGRAGEKLFF
TRBJ2-7,11,NA,NA,TRBV12-3/TRBV12-4,TGTGCCAGCAGTCCGGGGTACGAGCAGTACTTC,CASSPGYEQYF
TRBJ1-1,15,NA,NA,TRBV18,TGTGCCAGCTCACCGACTGGGGGGGGGAGCACTGAAGCTTTCTTT,CASSPTGGGSTEAFF
TRBJ1-3,14,NA,once,TRBV19,TGTGCCAGTAGCAAGGGGGACTCTGGAAACACCATATATTTT,CASSKGDSGNTIYF
TRBJ1-1,14,NA,NA,TRBV29-1,TGCAGCGTTTGTGAGGGGGGAGGGGGCACTGAAGCTTTCTTT,CSVCEGGGGTEAFF
TRBJ2-7,15,TRBD2,NA,TRBV18,TGTGCCAGCTCACCACGGTCCAGCGGGGACTACGAGCAGTACTTC,CASSPRSSGDYEQYF
TRBJ2-3,14,NA,NA,TRBV11-2,TGTGCCAGCAGCCCTGGGGCAGGCACAGATACGCAGTATTTT,CASSPGAGTDTQYF
TRBJ1-2,14,TRBD1,NA,TRBV5-8,TGTGCCAGCAGCTTCTATACAGGGGGCAAGGGCTACACCTTC,CASSFYTGGKGYTF
TRBJ2-5,12,NA,few,TRBV27,TGTGCCAGCAGGTCAGGGTTAGAGACCCAGTACTTC,CASRSGLETQYF
TRBJ2-5,12,NA,NA,TRBV5-5,TGTGCCAGCAGCTTGAGCTGGGAGACCCAGTACTTC,CASSLSWETQYF
TRBJ2-1,17,NA,NA,TRBV7-8,TGTGCCAGCAGCTTAGGAGGGTCGCTGAGCTCCTACAATGAGCAGTTCTTC,CASSLGGSLSSYNEQFF
TRBJ1-4,17,TRBD1,NA,TRBV24-1,TGTGCCACCGGCCTTACAGGGGGGAGTAAGACTAATGAAAAACTGTTTTTT,CATGLTGGSKTNEKLFF
TRBJ1-4,15,TRBD1,NA,TRBV27,TGTGCCAGCAAATCCTTGGACAGGGTTGGAGAAAAACTGTTTTTT,CASKSLDRVGEKLFF
TRBJ2-2,13,NA,NA,TRBV5-4,TGTGCCAGCACCTGGAGTAACACCGGGGAGCTGTTTTTT,CASTWSNTGELFF
TRBJ1-1,14,NA,NA,TRBV6-5,TGTGCCAGCACCCGGGGGGGCCCAAACACTGAAGCTTTCTTT,CASTRGGPNTEAFF
TRBJ2-3,14,TRBD1,NA,TRBV5-1,TGCGCCAGCAGCTTGGAGGGGACAGCAGATACGCAGTATTTT,CASSLEGTADTQYF
TRBJ2-1,13,NA,NA,TRBV27,TGTGCCAGCAGCCTGAGCTCCTACAATGAGCAGTTCTTC,CASSLSSYNEQFF
TRBJ1-6,19,TRBD1,NA,TRBV5-4,TGTGCCAGCAGCAAGTTCCAACCGGGACAGGGATCGTATAATTCACCCCTCCACTTT,CASSKFQPGQGSYNSPLHF
TRBJ2-1,12,TRBD2,NA,TRBV9,TGTGCCAGCAGCGGAGCGGGAAATGAGCAGTTCTTC,CASSGAGNEQFF
TRBJ1-4,15,TRBD1,few,TRBV5-1,TGCGCCAGCAGCTTTTCAGGGGGCCGGAACGAAAAACTGTTTTTT,CASSFSGGRNEKLFF
TRBJ2-5,16,TRBD2,NA,TRBV4-1,TGCGCCAGCAGCCAAAGTATGACCGGGGGGCAAGAGACCCAGTACTTC,CASSQSMTGGQETQYF